A selection of T cell receptor beta chains follows, all from one sample in a study of Ad26.COV2.S vaccination and SARS-CoV-2 variants. Only in-frame clones appear in the TCRdb table, and some are missing; sequencing was by immunoSEQ multiplex PCR. The sample holds 360,000 or so clones, 80% to 90% seen once. The sample consisted of peripheral blood, taken in a trial of Ad26.COV2.S vaccine versus placebo. The receptor set was obtained from a person aged 18-60 years who received the Ad26.COV2.S COVID-19 vaccine or a placebo. Each CDR3 is given with its conserved first and last residue. A D gene is named only where the DNA matches it firmly. Size is omitted from some rows. Given values are once, few, many or a class for expanded clones.

V,D,J,size,CDR3,DNA
TRBV5-8,NA,TRBJ2-7,NA,CASSHLGANYEQYF,TGTGCCAGCAGCCACCTGGGGGCCAACTACGAGCAGTACTTC
TRBV4-2,NA,TRBJ2-5,NA,CASSQIQGQQETQYF,TGTGCCAGCAGCCAGATCCAGGGACAACAAGAGACCCAGTACTTC
TRBV15,TRBD1,TRBJ1-5,NA,CATGRGYQPQHF,TGTGCCACCGGCAGGGGGTATCAGCCCCAGCATTTT
TRBV10-3,NA,TRBJ2-3,NA,CAIIGGSIFADTQYF,TGTGCCATCATTGGCGGCAGTATTTTCGCAGATACGCAGTATTTT
TRBV5-3,NA,TRBJ1-1,few,CARSMNREGVVLNTEAFF,TGTGCCAGAAGCATGAACAGGGAGGGGGTAGTCCTGAACACTGAAGCTTTCTTT
TRBV2,TRBD1,TRBJ2-2,few,CASSYRTGTNTGELFF,TGTGCCAGCAGTTACAGGACAGGAACGAACACCGGGGAGCTGTTTTTT
TRBV3-1/TRBV3-2,TRBD2,TRBJ2-4,NA,CASSLSGGENIQYF,TGTGCCAGCAGCCTCTCGGGGGGGGAAAACATTCAGTACTTC
TRBV4-2,NA,TRBJ2-7,few,CASSQGREQYF,TGTGCCAGCAGCCAAGGCAGGGAGCAGTACTTC
TRBV25-1,NA,TRBJ2-3,NA,CASSLQGTQYF,TGTGCCAGCAGTCTCCAGGGTACGCAGTATTTT
TRBV5-5,TRBD1,TRBJ2-3,NA,CASSWTGITDTQYF,TGTGCCAGCAGCTGGACAGGAATCACAGATACGCAGTATTTT
TRBV4-2,NA,TRBJ1-6,few,CASSQDEDKTPLHF,TGTGCCAGCAGCCAAGACGAGGACAAGACACCCCTCCACTTT
TRBV5-5,NA,TRBJ1-4,once,CASSPEVWDEKLFF,TGTGCCAGCAGCCCGGAAGTGTGGGATGAAAAACTGTTTTTT
TRBV7-2,NA,TRBJ1-3,NA,CASSLGGKGTGNTIYF,TGTGCCAGCAGCCTAGGGGGGAAAGGGACTGGAAACACCATATATTTT
TRBV19,NA,TRBJ1-3,NA,CASSRTEGNTIYF,TGTGCCAGTAGTAGAACGGAGGGAAACACCATATATTTT
TRBV4-2,NA,TRBJ2-1,NA,CASSQEHTGIEQFF,TGTGCCAGCAGCCAAGAACACACAGGGATTGAGCAGTTCTTC
TRBV5-6,TRBD1,TRBJ1-1,NA,CASSLPQGLNTEAFF,TGTGCCAGCAGCCTCCCACAGGGGTTGAACACTGAAGCTTTCTTT
TRBV7-8,NA,TRBJ2-1,NA,CASSLEGRNNEQFF,TGTGCCAGCAGCTTAGAGGGAAGGAACAATGAGCAGTTCTTC
TRBV20-1,NA,TRBJ2-1,NA,CSAARNEQFF,TGCAGTGCCGCCCGAAATGAGCAGTTCTTC
TRBV5-4,TRBD1,TRBJ1-2,NA,CASSQGGTVYGYTF,TGTGCCAGCAGCCAGGGGGGGACAGTCTATGGCTACACCTTC
TRBV7-9,TRBD1,TRBJ2-3,NA,CASSTGQGVTDTQYF,TGTGCCAGCAGCACCGGACAGGGGGTAACAGATACGCAGTATTTT
TRBV5-1,NA,TRBJ1-2,NA,CASSPSRGANYGYTF,TGCGCCAGCAGCCCCTCCCGGGGGGCGAACTATGGCTACACCTTC
TRBV7-9,NA,TRBJ2-6,few,CATPQEGDSGANVLTF,TGTGCCACCCCACAGGAGGGGGACTCTGGGGCCAACGTCCTGACTTTC
TRBV9,NA,TRBJ1-2,NA,CASSSQTGNARGYTF,TGTGCCAGCAGCTCCCAGACGGGGAACGCGCGAGGCTACACCTTC
TRBV19,NA,TRBJ2-6,NA,CASTFLRDAVTGANVLTF,TGTGCCAGTACTTTCCTACGGGACGCGGTGACTGGGGCCAACGTCCTGACTTTC
TRBV4-2,TRBD1,TRBJ2-7,NA,CASSHPKGQGAYEQYF,TGTGCCAGCAGCCATCCCAAGGGACAGGGAGCCTACGAGCAGTACTTC
TRBV7-9,TRBD1,TRBJ2-3,once,CASSSDRASTDTQYF,TGTGCCAGCAGCTCGGACAGGGCTAGCACAGATACGCAGTATTTT
TRBV20-1,TRBD1,TRBJ2-1,NA,CSATDRGRLNEQFF,TGCAGTGCTACTGACAGGGGGCGTCTCAATGAGCAGTTCTTC
TRBV30,NA,TRBJ1-4,NA,CAWRSQGKPTNEKLFF,TGTGCCTGGAGGTCCCAGGGGAAACCAACTAATGAAAAACTGTTTTTT
TRBV7-9,TRBD1,TRBJ1-2,few,CASRQPPGTGGYGYTF,TGTGCCAGCAGACAACCACCTGGGACAGGGGGCTATGGCTACACCTTC
TRBV6-2/TRBV6-3,NA,TRBJ1-3,NA,CASSRAASGNTIYF,TGTGCCAGCAGCCGGGCAGCATCTGGAAACACCATATATTTT
TRBV19,NA,TRBJ1-1,NA,CASRAGERGFTEAFF,TGTGCCAGTAGGGCGGGGGAACGGGGCTTCACTGAAGCTTTCTTT
TRBV11-2,NA,TRBJ1-6,once,CASSFSGDNSPLHF,TGTGCCAGCAGCTTTTCAGGGGATAATTCACCCCTCCACTTT
TRBV4-2,NA,TRBJ2-7,NA,CASSQEGGGPYEQYF,TGTGCCAGCAGCCAAGAAGGGGGGGGCCCCTACGAGCAGTACTTC
TRBV6-5,NA,TRBJ2-3,NA,CASSLLTGSTDTQYF,TGTGCCAGCAGCCTGCTGACAGGTAGCACAGATACGCAGTATTTT
TRBV12-3/TRBV12-4,NA,TRBJ1-4,NA,CASRKGTYEKLFF,TGTGCCAGCAGGAAAGGGACATATGAAAAACTGTTTTTT
TRBV6-5,NA,TRBJ1-2,NA,CASSYSVGNYGYTF,TGTGCCAGCAGTTACTCAGTGGGGAACTATGGCTACACCTTC
TRBV6-5,NA,TRBJ1-2,NA,CASRLSRRGDGYTF,TGTGCCAGCAGATTGTCTCGTAGGGGGGATGGCTACACCTTC
TRBV4-3,NA,TRBJ2-3,NA,CASSQEGGAGTDTQYF,TGCGCCAGCAGCCAAGAGGGGGGCGCGGGCACAGATACGCAGTATTTT
TRBV6-5,NA,TRBJ1-3,NA,CASARDYSGNTIYF,TGTGCCAGCGCTAGGGATTACTCTGGAAACACCATATATTTT
TRBV30,NA,TRBJ1-5,few,CAWSGQVGGHNQPQHF,TGTGCCTGGAGTGGACAGGTTGGGGGTCACAATCAGCCCCAGCATTTT
TRBV2,TRBD2,TRBJ2-1,NA,CASSKTGLAGGLYNEQFF,TGTGCCAGCAGTAAAACAGGACTAGCGGGGGGGTTGTACAATGAGCAGTTCTTC
TRBV29-1,NA,TRBJ2-3,NA,CSVGGGPTDTQYF,TGCAGCGTTGGGGGGGGCCCGACAGATACGCAGTATTTT
TRBV5-1,NA,TRBJ2-2,NA,CASQQGNTGELFF,TGCGCCAGCCAACAGGGGAACACCGGGGAGCTGTTTTTT
TRBV10-3,TRBD2,TRBJ2-1,NA,CAISTSGYNEQFF,TGTGCCATCAGTACTAGCGGGTACAATGAGCAGTTCTTC
TRBV5-4,NA,TRBJ2-1,few,CASSFGLAGGNEQFF,TGTGCCAGCAGCTTCGGGCTAGCAGGAGGCAATGAGCAGTTCTTC
TRBV5-1,TRBD1,TRBJ2-7,once,CASSMRQGPDEQYF,TGCGCCAGCAGTATGCGACAGGGGCCCGACGAGCAGTACTTC
TRBV10-3,NA,TRBJ2-3,NA,CAISESAWGTQYF,TGTGCCATCAGTGAGTCGGCCTGGGGTACGCAGTATTTT
TRBV4-1,NA,TRBJ2-3,NA,CASSQGWTVTDTQYF,TGCGCCAGCAGCCAAGGATGGACAGTTACAGATACGCAGTATTTT
TRBV6-5,NA,TRBJ1-4,NA,CASSYSTWGEGEKLFF,TGTGCCAGCAGTTACTCCACTTGGGGGGAGGGGGAAAAACTGTTTTTT
TRBV6-5,TRBD1,TRBJ1-2,NA,CASSYPRGQGGYTF,TGTGCCAGCAGTTACCCAAGGGGGCAAGGTGGCTACACCTTC
TRBV24-1,TRBD1,TRBJ2-2,NA,CATGEGQGNTGELFF,TGTGCCACCGGGGAGGGACAGGGGAACACCGGGGAGCTGTTTTTT
TRBV9,TRBD1,TRBJ2-7,NA,CASSVGQGAYVEQYF,TGTGCCAGCAGCGTGGGACAGGGGGCGTATGTCGAGCAGTACTTC
TRBV6-2/TRBV6-3,NA,TRBJ2-7,NA,CASSWGPPYEQYF,TGTGCCAGCAGTTGGGGACCCCCCTACGAGCAGTACTTC
TRBV5-6,NA,TRBJ1-5,once,CASSLTRDQPQHF,TGTGCCAGCAGCTTGACCAGGGACCAGCCCCAGCATTTT
TRBV6-5,NA,TRBJ1-1,NA,CASRWTDGTEAFF,TGTGCCAGCAGATGGACAGATGGCACTGAAGCTTTCTTT
TRBV19,NA,TRBJ2-1,NA,CASSIRGGQSSYNEQFF,TGTGCCAGTAGTATCCGCGGGGGCCAAAGCTCCTACAATGAGCAGTTCTTC
TRBV27,TRBD1,TRBJ1-1,NA,CASSVQGRGTEAFF,TGTGCCAGCAGTGTACAGGGGCGAGGCACTGAAGCTTTCTTT
TRBV23-1,NA,TRBJ1-5,NA,CASSHTQEVNQPQHF,TGCGCCAGCAGTCATACGCAGGAGGTCAACCAGCCCCAGCATTTT